This T cell receptor beta chain derives from a study of CXCR3-negative and CXCR3-positive naive CD8 T cells. The libraries of TRB cDNA were constructed through 5' RACE using UMI labels. TCRdb re-called the 5' RACE reads and shows each CDR3 protein once, DNA omitted. The sample's table shows 38,000 or so distinct CDR3 sequences. Study-wide results and limits: Memory, not naive, CXCR3-negative and CXCR3-positive cells differed in TRBV-TRBJ usage. Naive subsets were similarly diverse, while memory CD8+ repertoires were much less diverse.

A remark on this clonotype: Its antigen is currently unknown.

CDR3 length: 12 residues. CDR1 is SEHNR and CDR2 is FQNEAQ in the germline V gene (reference sequence). The receptor was isolated from a human donor in good health. Some clones in this sample may be carry-over from other donors' samples. The chain joins TRBV7-9 to TRBJ2-7; TCRdb calls TRBD1, which cannot be checked without DNA. Sequenced material: memory CD8+ T cells from blood. The CDR3 spells CASSSQGNEQYF.